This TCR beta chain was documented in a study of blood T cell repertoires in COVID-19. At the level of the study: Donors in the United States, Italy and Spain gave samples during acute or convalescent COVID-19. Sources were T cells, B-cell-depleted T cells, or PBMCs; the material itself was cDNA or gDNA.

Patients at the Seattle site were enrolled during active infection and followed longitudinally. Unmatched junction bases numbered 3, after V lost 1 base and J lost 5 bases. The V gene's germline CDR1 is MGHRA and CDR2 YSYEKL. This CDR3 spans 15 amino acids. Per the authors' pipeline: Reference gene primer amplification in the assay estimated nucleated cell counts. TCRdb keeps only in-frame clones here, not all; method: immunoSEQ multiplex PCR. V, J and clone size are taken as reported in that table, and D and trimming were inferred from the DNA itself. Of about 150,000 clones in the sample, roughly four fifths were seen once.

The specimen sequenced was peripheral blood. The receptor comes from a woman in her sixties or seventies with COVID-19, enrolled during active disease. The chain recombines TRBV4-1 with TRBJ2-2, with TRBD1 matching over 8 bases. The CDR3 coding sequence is TGCGCCAGCAGCCAAGTCGACAGGGGAACCGGGGAGCTGTTTTTT. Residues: CASSQVDRGTGELFF.